The 16 T cell receptor beta chains in this list originate from one sample, sequenced in a study of blood T cells in healthy people across ages. A second PCR, run for roughly 7 to 12 cycles, used a sample-barcoded 5' primer plus a J-beta primer mix. From the 5' RACE reads, TCRdb called clonotypes with MiXCR, one entry per CDR3 protein. Seen here are about 1.4 million distinct CDR3 sequences, approximately 60% observed once, and the top ten hold 5% to 7%. Sequencing input: blood. These receptors all come from a man aged 18 to 29 in good health.

This clonotype turned up a few times. This chain connects TRBV7-2 to TRBJ2-5; D is perhaps TRBD2 (6 bases). Per the germline V gene, CDR1 is SGHTA and CDR2 is FQGNSA. Trimming took off 5 bases at V and 11 bases at J, with 24 bases between the two ends. The CDR3 sequence is 15 residues long. CDR3 nucleotide sequence: TGTGCCAGCAGCCCCCGGGTCCTAATAACGGGGGAGCAGTACTTC. Protein: CASSPRVLITGEQYF.

This clonotype has more than one count but fewer than ten. The chain couples TRBV29-1 to TRBJ2-7; 7 nucleotides match TRBD1. The germline gives CDR1 SQVTM, CDR2 ANQGSEA. V shed 7 bases and J 3 bases; nucleotides not matched to a gene: 3. This CDR3 region has 11 residues. CDR3 nucleotides: TGCAGCGGCCAGGGGGACTACGAGCAGTACTTC. Translation gives CSGQGDYEQYF.

V usage is TRBV6-2 or TRBV6-3 and J usage is TRBJ2-2; 7 bases are a match to TRBD2. The CDR3 is 14 residues long. V lost 7 bases, J lost 3 bases, and 5 bases stayed unmatched. Germline CDR1 MNHEY, CDR2 SVGEGT. The CDR3: CASILATHTGELFF. CDR3 nucleotides: TGTGCCAGCATACTAGCGACTCACACCGGGGAGCTGTTTTTT.

This clonotype was seen a single time. The CDR3 is CASSEISGNEQFF. As DNA, the CDR3 is TGTGCCAGCAGTGAAATTAGCGGCAATGAGCAGTTCTTC. This chain links TRBV25-1 with TRBJ2-1; D may be TRBD2 (6 bases). This CDR3 comprises 13 residues. Deletions cut 2 bases from V and 6 bases from J, with 8 bases between. CDR1 is MGHDK and CDR2 is SYGVNS in the germline V gene.

The rearrangement links TRBV7-3 to TRBJ2-1, with 7 positions matching TRBD2. Germline V gene lookup returns CDR1 SGHTA and CDR2 FQGTGA. Trimming cost V 5 bases and J 6 bases; bases outside gene matches: 10. CDR3 length: 15 residues. Here the CDR3 DNA reads TGTGCCAGCAGCCCTATTAGTAGCGGGCCCAATGAGCAGTTCTTC. Amino acids: CASSPISSGPNEQFF.

This chain uses TRBV4-1 with TRBJ2-5, with 8 positions matching TRBD1. The CDR3 loop spans 16 amino acids. V lost 4 bases and J lost 11; bases outside the gene matches: 18. Germline values: CDR1 MGHRA, CDR2 YSYEKL. CDR3 sequence reads: CASSRQTGVVSNEQYF. CDR3 sequence (DNA): TGCGCCAGCAGCCGCCAGACAGGGGTAGTGAGCAATGAGCAGTACTTC.

This rearrangement joins TRBV5-1 to TRBJ2-1, with 9 bases that match TRBD2. The CDR3 length is 15 residues. V shed 6 bases and J 5 bases; nucleotides not matched to a gene: 9. Germline V gene lookup returns CDR1 SGHRS and CDR2 YFSETQ. The CDR3: CASINGGGANNEQFF. DNA of the CDR3: TGCGCCAGCATCAACGGCGGGGGGGCAAACAATGAGCAGTTCTTC.

This chain links TRBV12-5 with TRBJ2-3; D is possibly TRBD1 or TRBD2 (5 bases each). CDR1 is LGHNT, CDR2 FRNRAP, per germline. The CDR3 sequence is 16 residues long. Between the trimmed V and J ends, which lost 5 bases and 2 bases, there was a span of 17 bases. The CDR3 protein is CASGQITGRPTDTQYF. Here the CDR3 DNA reads TGTGCTAGTGGTCAAATTACGGGACGACCCACAGATACGCAGTATTTT.

This chain links TRBV3-1 with TRBJ1-1; 12 nucleotides align to TRBD1. CDR1 and CDR2 (germline): LGHDT, YNNKEL (reference sequence). With V trimmed by 3 bases and J by 2 bases, 4 bases remained unmatched. The CDR3 sequence is 16 residues long. CDR3 in amino acids: CASSHRDRGRNTEAFF. The CDR3 bases are TGTGCCAGCAGCCACCGGGACAGGGGGCGAAACACTGAAGCTTTCTTT.

V gene TRBV5-1 combines with J gene TRBJ2-1; 8 bases are shared with TRBD1. Trimming took 2 bases from V and 6 from J; bases not matched to a gene: 7. Germline CDR1 and CDR2: SGHRS and YFSETQ. The CDR3 is made up of 15 amino acids. CDR3 sequence (DNA): TGCGCCAGCAGCTTCAGGGGGCCTACCATCAATGAGCAGTTCTTC. It translates to CASSFRGPTINEQFF.

This rearrangement joins TRBV28 to TRBJ1-1, with 7 bases fitting TRBD1. Germline V gives CDR1 MDHEN, CDR2 SYDVKM. V lost 7 bases and J lost 4; bases outside the gene matches: 9. This CDR3 region has 14 residues. In DNA, the CDR3 is TGTGCCAGCATCCGAGGGGGCTGGGGCACTGAAGCTTTCTTT. This sequence encodes CASIRGGWGTEAFF.

The chain is built from TRBV5-6 and TRBJ2-7; D unresolved. The length of the CDR3 is 15 residues. The V gene's germline CDR1 is SGHDT and CDR2 YYEEEE. Trimming shortened V by 0 bases and J by 0 bases, and 10 bases separated the two germline ends. The CDR3 DNA sequence: TGTGCCAGCAGCTTGGGATCTTTAAGCTCCTACGAGCAGTACTTC. Translation gives CASSLGSLSSYEQYF.

This chain joins TRBV29-1 and TRBJ2-2; no clear D gene. The CDR3 contains 14 residues. Looked up from germline, CDR1 is SQVTM and CDR2 is ANQGSEA. Trimming took 7 bases from V and 3 from J, leaving 15 bases between them. In nucleotides, the CDR3 is TGCAGCGCGGGCCGCCAAAAGGACACCGGGGAGCTGTTTTTT. Translated: CSAGRQKDTGELFF.

This chain joins TRBV10-3 and TRBJ2-7; perhaps TRBD2 as D (6 bases). Trimming left V 6 bases short and J 6 bases short, with 9 bases between. The CDR3 extends over 11 amino acids. Germline V gives CDR1 ENHRY, CDR2 SYGVKD. The CDR3 coding sequence is TGTGCCATCAGGGAGGGGACCGAGCAGTACTTC. Protein product: CAIREGTEQYF.

This clonotype was found many times. The CDR3 is CSARRDETQYF. The DNA for the CDR3 is TGCAGTGCTAGACGGGACGAGACCCAGTACTTC. This chain uses TRBV20-1 with TRBJ2-5; tentatively, D is TRBD1 or TRBD2 (5 bases each). The CDR3 sequence is 11 residues long. Trimming left V 2 bases short and J 5 bases short, with 6 bases between. The germline V gene encodes CDR1 DFQATT and CDR2 SNEGSKA (reference sequence).

This clonotype was seen more than once but under ten times. The chain combines TRBV20-1 with TRBJ2-5; the match to TRBD1 covers 8 bases. The last part of the DNA fits TRBJ2-7 better; the J call may be wrong. Germline CDR1 and CDR2: DFQATT and SNEGSKA (reference sequence). CDR3 length: 14 amino acids. The CDR3 is CSANWAGGVNEQYF. The CDR3 DNA reads TGCAGTGCTAATTGGGCAGGGGGCGTGAACGAGCAGTACTTC.